The sequence of this T cell receptor beta chain was determined in a study of tumor-infiltrating lymphocytes in primary liver carcinoma. Co-extraction of RNA and DNA was performed on about 19-32 mg of unsorted bulk tissue. Turning to this clonotype: Its antigen is unidentified.

This CDR3 spans 15 amino acids. V lost 4 bases and J 6 bases, leaving 19 bases between the germline ends. Germline loops: CDR1 SGHNT, CDR2 YYREEE (reference sequence). Findings and limits, study-wide: Between tumor regions, pairs overlapped more than tumor-adjacent and tumor-blood pairs did. Compared with blood, tumor repertoires held significantly more in their top 250 clones.

Total RNA amounting to about 520 ng was the source from which TCR beta cDNA was made with a constant-region primer. What produced the TCR beta libraries was three nested multiplex PCR rounds using slightly modified ARM-PCR. The first two PCR rounds used TRBV1-TRBV30 primers with a Cbeta primer, around 10 cycles each. Using its own MiXCR run on the multiplex PCR reads, TCRdb lists one record per CDR3 protein. The sample consists of 70,000 to 75,000 distinct CDR3 sequences, nearly 70% of them appearing once. The sequence derives from a man between 40 and 49 years old with primary liver carcinoma and hepatitis B virus infection. The sample consisted of liver tumor tissue from sampling region 4. The sample's subset: tumor region T4, right-lateral pole. The chain links TRBV5-4 to TRBJ1-1, with D tentatively TRBD1 (6 bases). CDR3 sequence: CASSLPGTRLAEAFF. The CDR3 DNA reads as TGTGCCAGCAGCCTACCCGGGACACGGTTGGCTGAAGCTTTCTTT. Using reference TRBV5-4 and TRBJ1-1 for the parts outside the CDR3, the full variable domain is ETGVTQSPTHLIKTRGQQVTLRCSSQSGHNTVSWYQQALGQGPQFIFQYYREEENGRGNFPPRFSGLQFPNYSSELNVNALELDDSALYLCASSLPGTRLAEAFFGQGTRLTVV.